The 32 T cell receptor beta chains reported below all come from one sample, sequenced in a study of blood T cell repertoires in COVID-19. Clones were sequenced by immunoSEQ multiplex PCR, and TCRdb holds only the in-frame ones, with some missing. The sample includes about 190,000 clones, about three quarters of them seen just once. The sequenced sample consisted of peripheral blood. The receptor source for this set is a woman between 65 and 79 years old with acute or convalescent COVID-19.

The rearrangement uses TRBV7-9 and TRBJ1-2; TRBD1 aligns across 8 bases. Looked up from germline, CDR1 is SEHNR and CDR2 is FQNEAQ (reference sequence). This CDR3 has 14 amino acids. The V gene end was trimmed by 5 bases and the J gene end by 6 bases; junction bases not matched to a gene: 8. The CDR3 DNA follows: TGTGCCAGCAGCCATGGACAGGGAGGGCATGGCTACACCTTC. This codes for CASSHGQGGHGYTF. Complete variable domain (other parts from reference TRBV7-9 and TRBJ1-2): DTGVSQNPRHKITKRGQNVTFRCDPISEHNRLYWYRQTLGQGPEFLTYFQNEAQLEKSRLLSDRFSAERPKGSFSTLEIQRTEQGDSAMYLCASSHGQGGHGYTFGSGTRLTVV.

This chain uses TRBV19 with TRBJ1-1, with 9 positions matching TRBD1. This CDR3 region has 13 residues. Trimming at V came to 6 bases and at J to 5 bases, leaving 4 bases not matched to a gene. Germline V CDR1 and CDR2: LNHDA, SQIVND (reference sequence). CDR3 nucleotide sequence: TGTGCCAGTAGAAACAGGGGGCAGACTGAAGCTTTCTTT. This sequence encodes CASRNRGQTEAFF.

A few counts support this clone. V and J are TRBV6-2 or TRBV6-3 and TRBJ1-1; the D is unclear. CDR3 length: 13 residues. From germline, CDR1 is MNHEY and CDR2 SVGEGT. Trimming shortened V by 6 bases and J by 5 bases, and 13 bases separated the two germline ends. The CDR3 sequence: CASSLGLVTEAFF. CDR3 DNA sequence: TGTGCCAGCAGCCTCGGTCTGGTGACTGAAGCTTTCTTT.

V and J are TRBV3-1 (or the pseudogene TRBV3-2) and TRBJ1-2; D is ambiguous. V was cut by 3 bases and J by 0 bases, with 11 bases left in between. This CDR3 has 15 amino acids. Looked up from germline, CDR1 is LGHDT and CDR2 is YNNKEL (reference sequence). DNA of the CDR3: TGTGCCAGCAGCCATACTCAGGAATCTAACTATGGCTACACCTTC. This encodes CASSHTQESNYGYTF.

V gene TRBV7-3 combines with J gene TRBJ2-1, with D perhaps matching TRBD2 (6 bases). The germline V gene encodes CDR1 SGHTA and CDR2 FQGTGA. The CDR3 contains 15 residues. V lost 5 bases and J 5 bases, leaving 16 bases between the germline ends. The CDR3 DNA sequence: TGTGCCAGCAGCCAAAGGGGACTGGAAAACAATGAGCAGTTCTTC. It is translated as CASSQRGLENNEQFF.

The chain couples TRBV7-9 to TRBJ2-2; 9 bases agree with TRBD2. Germline V CDR1 and CDR2: SEHNR, FQNEAQ (reference sequence). V shed 5 bases and J 7 bases; nucleotides not matched to a gene: 8. The CDR3 runs to 15 residues. As DNA, the CDR3 is TGTGCCAGCAGCGCCTTAGCGGGAGCGAACGGGGAGCTGTTTTTT. This codes for CASSALAGANGELFF. The variable domain in full, with the rest retrieved from reference TRBV7-9 and TRBJ2-2, is DTGVSQNPRHKITKRGQNVTFRCDPISEHNRLYWYRQTLGQGPEFLTYFQNEAQLEKSRLLSDRFSAERPKGSFSTLEIQRTEQGDSAMYLCASSALAGANGELFFGEGSRLTVL.

V and J are TRBV18 and TRBJ2-7; possible D gene TRBD1, 5 bases. The CDR3 covers 14 residues. The germline gives CDR1 KGHSH, CDR2 LQKENI. Trimming stripped 0 bases from V and 6 bases from J, with 12 bases between. The CDR3 spells CASSPPVRASEQYF. DNA for the CDR3: TGTGCCAGCTCACCACCGGTCAGGGCTAGCGAGCAGTACTTC.

In its sample, this clone was seen a few times. The genes are TRBV5-1 and TRBJ1-4; TRBD1 matches at 8 bases. Per the germline V gene, CDR1 is SGHRS and CDR2 is YFSETQ. This CDR3 is 16 amino acids long. V lost 2 bases, J lost 6 bases, and 9 bases stayed unmatched. The CDR3 DNA sequence: TGCGCCAGCAGCTTAGGACAGGGAGAATGGGATGAAAAACTGTTTTTT. Its protein product is CASSLGQGEWDEKLFF. Supplemented by reference TRBV5-1 and TRBJ1-4, the full variable domain reads KAGVTQTPRYLIKTRGQQVTLSCSPISGHRSVSWYQQTPGQGLQFLFEYFSETQRNKGNFPGRFSGRQFSNSRSEMNVSTLELGDSALYLCASSLGQGEWDEKLFFGSGTQLSVL.

The chain recombines TRBV30 with TRBJ1-3; D is uncertain. Germline values: CDR1 GTSNPN, CDR2 SVGIG (reference sequence). The CDR3 has 14 amino acids. V was shortened by 2 bases and J by 2 bases, with 10 bases between the two germline ends. DNA for the CDR3: TGTGCCTGGAGTTATACTATCCCTGGAAACACCATATATTTT. Its translation: CAWSYTIPGNTIYF.

V is TRBV2 and J is TRBJ1-2, with D tentatively TRBD1 (6 bases). The germline V and J ends were trimmed by 4 bases and 2 bases, with 11 bases remaining between them. This CDR3 comprises 14 residues. Germline-derived CDR1 and CDR2 are SNHLY and FYNNEI. In DNA, the CDR3 is TGTGCCAGCAGTGGACAGGCGAGGAACTATGGCTACACCTTC. It translates to CASSGQARNYGYTF.

This clone was seen a handful of times. The chain uses TRBV5-1 and TRBJ2-5, with a weak D call TRBD1 (5 bases). The CDR3 is made up of 17 amino acids. The germline CDR1 and CDR2 sequences are SGHRS and YFSETQ. Trimming cost V 0 bases and J 0 bases, with 15 bases left between them. Here the CDR3 DNA reads TGCGCCAGCAGCTTGGGGCTCTGGACAACGTACCAAGAGACCCAGTACTTC. Amino acid sequence: CASSLGLWTTYQETQYF.

V usage is TRBV4-1 and J usage is TRBJ2-3; TRBD2 aligns across 7 bases. Germline V lookup: CDR1 MGHRA, CDR2 YSYEKL. The CDR3 sequence is 15 residues long. Trimming removed 1 base from V and 6 bases from J; junction bases left unmatched: 7. CDR3 in DNA: TGCGCCAGCAGCCAAGGTCTAGCGGTGCTGGATACGCAGTATTTT. Translated: CASSQGLAVLDTQYF.

Only one count was recorded for this clone. V and J are TRBV4-1 and TRBJ1-4; D call uncertain. V was trimmed by 5 bases and J by 1 base, leaving 8 bases between them. Germline loops: CDR1 MGHRA, CDR2 YSYEKL. This CDR3 spans 14 amino acids. The CDR3 DNA reads as TGCGCCAGCAGCGGAGGGAGAACTAATGAAAAACTGTTTTTT. Protein: CASSGGRTNEKLFF.

This clone was seen a handful of times. This chain joins TRBV6-2 or TRBV6-3 and TRBJ1-2; possibly TRBD1 for D (5 bases). Germline loops: CDR1 MNHEY, CDR2 SVGEGT. The ends were cut back, 6 bases at V and 3 bases at J, with 11 bases in the middle. The CDR3 runs to 13 residues. The CDR3 DNA reads as TGTGCCAGCAGCCCTGCAGGGCACTATGGCTACACCTTC. Translated: CASSPAGHYGYTF.

The CDR3 is CASSANLAGGGYNEQFF. CDR3 bases: TGTGCCAGCAGTGCTAATCTAGCGGGAGGGGGCTACAATGAGCAGTTCTTC. This sequence joins TRBV6-1 and TRBJ2-1; 12 nucleotides line up with TRBD2. The germline V gene has CDR1 MNHNS and CDR2 SASEGT. This CDR3 contains 17 residues. The V gene end was trimmed by 4 bases and the J gene end by 3 bases; junction bases not matched to a gene: 7.

The chain recombines TRBV4-2 with TRBJ1-5; the match to TRBD1 covers 9 bases. V shed 1 base, J shed 5 bases, and the junction held 9 bases outside the gene matches. Germline V gives CDR1 LGHNA, CDR2 YNFKEQ. This CDR3 comprises 17 residues. CDR3 nucleotides: TGTGCCAGCAGCCAAGTTCTCGGGACAGGGTACGATCAGCCCCAGCATTTT. This codes for CASSQVLGTGYDQPQHF.

The chain joins TRBV4-2 to TRBJ2-5, with TRBD2 as a possible D gene (5 bases). CDR1 and CDR2 (germline): LGHNA, YNFKEQ. The germline V and J ends were trimmed by 4 bases and 5 bases, with 14 bases remaining between them. This CDR3 region has 14 residues. The CDR3: CASSLTDRGETQYF. For the CDR3, the DNA is TGTGCCAGCAGCCTAACGGATAGAGGGGAGACCCAGTACTTC.

The rearrangement joins TRBV25-1 to TRBJ2-2, with TRBD2 matching over 9 bases. Trimming took 7 bases from V and 4 from J; bases not matched to a gene: 10. The CDR3 is 16 amino acids. CDR1 is MGHDK and CDR2 is SYGVNS in the germline V gene. As DNA, the CDR3 is TGTGCCAGCACTAGCGGGGCGGGAGTTGGCACCGGGGAGCTGTTTTTT. Translated, it gives CASTSGAGVGTGELFF.

The chain combines TRBV11-3 with TRBJ1-6; TRBD1 matches 7 bases. Germline V gives CDR1 SGHNT, CDR2 YENEEA. The CDR3 consists of 16 residues. Trimming took 5 bases from V and 5 from J; bases not matched to a gene: 9. This chain's CDR3 is CASSPLHRGHNSPLHF. The CDR3 coding sequence is TGTGCCAGCAGCCCATTACACAGGGGCCATAATTCACCCCTCCACTTT.

The chain employs TRBV27 and TRBJ2-4; 9 bases line up with TRBD1. The CDR3 has 14 residues. Germline V gene data show CDR1 as MNHEY and CDR2 as SMNVEV (reference sequence). The ends lost 6 bases at V and 8 bases at J; junction bases unmatched: 8. CDR3 protein: CASRIQGATDIQYF. The CDR3 bases are TGTGCCAGCAGAATACAGGGGGCTACGGACATTCAGTACTTC.

This rearrangement joins TRBV30 to TRBJ2-1; D perhaps matches TRBD1 (7 bases). V was pared by 2 bases and J by 7 bases, with 18 bases between. Germline values: CDR1 GTSNPN, CDR2 SVGIG (reference sequence). The CDR3 length is 15 residues. CDR3 bases: TGTGCCTGGAGTAAGGACAGGTTAGGGGGGAATGAGCAGTTCTTC. The encoded protein is CAWSKDRLGGNEQFF.

This clone has more than one count but fewer than ten. V usage is TRBV5-6 and J usage is TRBJ2-7; D remains unclear. V dropped 2 bases and J dropped 3 bases, with 15 bases sitting between them. Germline V gene sequence: CDR1 SGHDT, CDR2 YYEEEE. The CDR3 length is 15 residues. The CDR3 DNA reads as TGTGCCAGCAGCTTCCGGTCGGGTGCCTTCTACGAGCAGTACTTC. This translates into CASSFRSGAFYEQYF.

This chain joins TRBV27 and TRBJ1-4, with no clear D. The CDR3 runs to 15 residues. Looked up from germline, CDR1 is MNHEY and CDR2 is SMNVEV (reference sequence). V lost 2 bases, J lost 3 bases, and 10 bases lay in between. The CDR3 DNA follows: TGTGCCAGCAGTTTAGGAGGGCACTCTAATGAAAAACTGTTTTTT. Translating gives CASSLGGHSNEKLFF.

The chain employs TRBV2 and TRBJ2-5, with D possibly TRBD1 on 5 matching bases. V dropped 3 bases and J dropped 4 bases, with 9 bases sitting between them. The CDR3 is made up of 13 amino acids. Germline CDR1 reads SNHLY; CDR2 reads FYNNEI. The CDR3 nucleotides read TGTGCCAGCAGTGACAGGGTGGTAGAGACCCAGTACTTC. It specifies CASSDRVVETQYF. Using reference TRBV2 and TRBJ2-5 for the parts outside the CDR3, the full variable domain is EPEVTQTPSHQVTQMGQEVILRCVPISNHLYFYWYRQILGQKVEFLVSFYNNEISEKSEIFDDQFSVERPDGSNFTLKIRSTKLEDSAMYFCASSDRVVETQYFGPGTRLLVL.

J is TRBJ2-7 and V is TRBV19; weak D call: TRBD2 (6 bases). Trimming shortened V by 3 bases and J by 6 bases, and 12 bases separated the two germline ends. CDR1 is LNHDA, CDR2 SQIVND, per germline (reference sequence). The CDR3 runs 13 residues. The CDR3 bases are TGTGCCAGTAGTATTAGCGGAGACCGCGAGCAGTACTTC. Its protein product is CASSISGDREQYF. The entire variable domain, with the rest obtained from reference TRBV19 and TRBJ2-7, is as follows: DGGITQSPKYLFRKEGQNVTLSCEQNLNHDAMYWYRQDPGQGLRLIYYSQIVNDFQKGDIAEGYSVSREKKESFPLTVTSAQKNPTAFYLCASSISGDREQYFGPGTRLTVT.

The genes are TRBV5-4 and TRBJ2-1, with a possible D match to TRBD1 (5 bases). V lost 0 bases to trimming and J lost 10 bases, with 20 bases between them. Germline V lookup: CDR1 SGHNT, CDR2 YYREEE (reference sequence). CDR3 size: 16 residues. Here the CDR3 DNA reads TGTGCCAGCAGCTTGGTTCCCAGGGCGGCGTCCGGGGAGCAGTTCTTC. Translation gives CASSLVPRAASGEQFF.

This clone was seen more than once but under ten times. This sequence joins TRBV5-1 and TRBJ2-1; 8 bases map to TRBD2. The CDR3 length is 16 residues. V lost 1 base, J lost 7 bases, and 10 bases stayed unmatched. Germline CDR1 is SGHRS and CDR2 is YFSETQ. The DNA for the CDR3 is TGCGCCAGCAGCTTGCTTCTCGGGAGGGCTGAAAATGAGCAGTTCTTC. Its translation is CASSLLLGRAENEQFF.

V gene TRBV6-6 combines with J gene TRBJ1-5; D not certain. Trimming cost V 6 bases and J 3 bases, with 6 bases left between them. CDR1 is MNHNY and CDR2 is SVGAGI in the germline V gene (reference sequence). The CDR3 contains 12 residues. CDR3 sequence: CASSPSNQPQHF. In nucleotides, the CDR3 is TGTGCCAGCAGCCCTTCCAATCAGCCCCAGCATTTT.

The chain is built from TRBV5-4 and TRBJ2-2, with 8 bases aligning to TRBD2. In germline, CDR1 is SGHNT, CDR2 YYREEE (reference sequence). This CDR3 comprises 17 residues. Trimming cost V 2 bases and J 4 bases; bases outside gene matches: 10. CDR3: CASSFITSGTSTGELFF. Written as DNA, the CDR3 is TGTGCCAGCAGCTTCATAACTAGCGGAACTTCCACCGGGGAGCTGTTTTTT. The variable domain in full, completed from reference TRBV5-4 and TRBJ2-2, reads ETGVTQSPTHLIKTRGQQVTLRCSSQSGHNTVSWYQQALGQGPQFIFQYYREEENGRGNFPPRFSGLQFPNYSSELNVNALELDDSALYLCASSFITSGTSTGELFFGEGSRLTVL.

This chain links TRBV11-3 with TRBJ2-1, with 7 bases that match TRBD2. CDR1 is SGHNT, CDR2 YENEEA, per germline. The V segment lost 5 bases and the J segment 8 bases; nucleotides outside the gene matches: 18. This CDR3 contains 17 residues. The CDR3 sequence: CASSRGVAGYALDEQFF. CDR3 coding DNA: TGTGCCAGCAGCCGGGGGGTGGCAGGGTACGCCCTCGATGAGCAGTTCTTC.

In its sample, this clone was seen once. The chain joins TRBV30 to TRBJ1-4, with D possibly matching TRBD1 (5 bases). V lost 0 bases, J lost 3 bases, and 14 bases lay in between. The CDR3 is made up of 16 amino acids. Looked up from germline, CDR1 is GTSNPN and CDR2 is SVGIG (reference sequence). CDR3 DNA sequence: TGTGCCTGGAGTGTACGCGGGGCTGCAGCTAATGAAAAACTGTTTTTT. Translation gives CAWSVRGAAANEKLFF.

This clone came up a few times. Here the CDR3 reads CASREDRGSYEQYF. The CDR3 coding sequence is TGTGCCAGCAGGGAGGACAGGGGATCCTACGAGCAGTACTTC. The J gene is TRBJ2-7, the V gene TRBV2; TRBD1 agrees at 9 bases. CDR1 and CDR2 from the germline V gene are SNHLY and FYNNEI. The J segment lost 1 base and the V segment lost 6 bases, leaving 4 bases of the junction unmatched. The CDR3 runs to 14 residues.